Included here is one T cell receptor beta chain sequence, with context. The antigen is not known. Using CD45RO/CCR7/CD25/CD127/CD95/CD27, CD4+ naive, central memory, regulatory and stem cell-like memory cells were sorted. Sequencing targeted expressed TCRB transcripts, as all isolated RNA had been reverse transcribed. Measured with immunoSEQ multiplex PCR; TCRdb has only the in-frame clones, and not every one. The table includes roughly 730,000 clones, around 15% detected once. The sample belongs to a study of beta chain features in type 1 diabetes. Study-wide results and caveats: Shortening that was moderate but significant affected the TCRB CDR3s of Type 1 diabetes patients in all four CD4+ subsets. PCR might pick shorter templates more often, in the same way for patients and controls.

The CDR3 runs 14 residues. CDR1 and CDR2 from the germline V gene are LGHNA and YNFKEQ. Trimming removed 4 bases at V and 1 base at J, with 10 bases between. This receptor was obtained from a man younger than 35 with type 1 diabetes. The rearrangement joins TRBV4-2 to TRBJ1-2; no firm D call. Sequencing was done on a sample of naive CD4+ T cells from blood. The CDR3 sequence: CASSPARDNYGYTF. The CDR3 region has the DNA TGTGCCAGCAGCCCCGCTAGGGATAACTATGGCTACACCTTC.